This T cell receptor (beta chain) was observed in a study of OX40 agonist ivuxolimab in advanced cancers. Some clones are missing from TCRdb's copy, which holds only in-frame ones; the method was immunoSEQ multiplex PCR. The sample lists about 58,000 clones; around 78% were seen once. J gave up 0 bases and V 4 bases, and 5 bases lay outside the gene matches. This CDR3 contains 15 residues. Per the germline V gene, CDR1 is SGHTS and CDR2 is YDEGEE. This clonotype originated in an adult with an advanced solid tumor such as melanoma, head and neck, liver or kidney cancer. This specimen consisted of CD4+ or CD8+ T cells sorted from blood, obtained in a trial of the OX40 agonist ivuxolimab. The chain couples TRBV5-8 to TRBJ1-1, with 8 bases that match TRBD1. CDR3 nucleotides: TGTGCCAGCAGCGCCGGGACAGGCCTGAACACTGAAGCTTTCTTT. Its translation is CASSAGTGLNTEAFF.